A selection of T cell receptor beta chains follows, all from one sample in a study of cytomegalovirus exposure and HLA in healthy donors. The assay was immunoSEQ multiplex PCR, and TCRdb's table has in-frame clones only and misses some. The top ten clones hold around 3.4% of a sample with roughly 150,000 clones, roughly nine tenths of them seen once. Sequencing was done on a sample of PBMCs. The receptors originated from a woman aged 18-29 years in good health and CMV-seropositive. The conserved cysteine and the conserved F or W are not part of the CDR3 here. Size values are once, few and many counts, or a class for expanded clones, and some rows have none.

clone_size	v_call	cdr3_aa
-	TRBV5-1	ASSLGPAGGVQETQY
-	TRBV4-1	ASSQDRVQNRV
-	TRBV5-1	ASSLSQYSGSSYNEQF
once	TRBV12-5	ASGPPVGGLGYEQY
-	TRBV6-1	ASRDRVSGELF
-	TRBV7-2	ASRPGTGGRAEAF
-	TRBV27	ASSLLPLAEDTDTQY
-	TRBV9	ASSDYHGRGNQPQH
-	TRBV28	ASSLSPPGPYRNEKLF
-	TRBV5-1	ASSSTGGDNYGYT
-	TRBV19	ASRGQGARGYT
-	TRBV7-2	ASSPGLATYWETQY
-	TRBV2	ASVLRDTDTQY
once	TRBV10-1	ASSESASGISSYNEQF
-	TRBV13	ASSLAWTGLAKNIQY
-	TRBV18	ASSPLQGLNTEAF
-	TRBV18	ATVARGTEAF
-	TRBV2	ASSEATTGDAYGIQY
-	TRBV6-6	ASSNRPRYSGNTIY
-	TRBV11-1	ASSNVNKDQGDTQY
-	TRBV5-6	ASSFRGQLYEQY
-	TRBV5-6	ASRGRGEGLHEQY
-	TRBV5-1	ASSPLEGRFRETQY
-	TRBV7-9	ASSWGGNQPQH
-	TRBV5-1	ASSLVGTGYNEQF
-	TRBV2	ASSVLRRGGREQF
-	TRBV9	ASSVGTSGSQTQY
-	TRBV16	ASSQSSGRASYEQY
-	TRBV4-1	ASSQDPRPGAGNTIY
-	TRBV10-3	AISGTSGSLLKDEQY
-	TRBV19	ASNLQGWNEQF
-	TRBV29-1	SVEGGTSHEQY
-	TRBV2	ASSVTDYTEAF
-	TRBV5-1	ASGLFGTQY
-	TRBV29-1	SVRQDANYGYT
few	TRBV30	AWSGLLQSYGYT
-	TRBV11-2	ASSFQGTDTQY
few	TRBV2	ASILSLRSSEQY
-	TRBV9	ASSVDGTAHTYGYT
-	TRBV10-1	ASSRVRNTDTQY
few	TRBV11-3	ASSLARQGVSGANVLT
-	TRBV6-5	ASSYSGGPYEQY
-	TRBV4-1	ASSQAWPPAGVLTGTDTQY
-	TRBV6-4	ASSEGGSGANVLT
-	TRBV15	ATSRDLAGEKETQY
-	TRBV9	ASTPGAGGTDTQY
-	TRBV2	ASGRKGLAGPNEQF
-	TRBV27	ASSSPPRGSGANVLT